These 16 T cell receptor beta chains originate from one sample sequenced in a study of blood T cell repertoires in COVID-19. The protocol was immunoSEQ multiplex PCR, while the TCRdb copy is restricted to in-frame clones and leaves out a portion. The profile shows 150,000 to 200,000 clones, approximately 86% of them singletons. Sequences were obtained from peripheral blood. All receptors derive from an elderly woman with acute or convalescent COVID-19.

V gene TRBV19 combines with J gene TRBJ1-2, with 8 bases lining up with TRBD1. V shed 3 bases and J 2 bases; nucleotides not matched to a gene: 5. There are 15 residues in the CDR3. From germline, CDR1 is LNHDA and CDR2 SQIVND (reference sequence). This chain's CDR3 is CASSIRQGRNYGYTF. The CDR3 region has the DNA TGTGCCAGTAGTATCAGACAGGGGCGGAACTATGGCTACACCTTC.

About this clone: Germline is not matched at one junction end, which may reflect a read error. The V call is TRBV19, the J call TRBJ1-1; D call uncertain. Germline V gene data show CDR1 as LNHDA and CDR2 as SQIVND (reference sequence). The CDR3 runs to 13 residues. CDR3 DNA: TGTGCCAGTAGTGTCCTTATGAACACGGAAGCTTTCTTT. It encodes CASSVLMNTEAFF. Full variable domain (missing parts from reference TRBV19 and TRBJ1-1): DGGITQSPKYLFRKEGQNVTLSCEQNLNHDAMYWYRQDPGQGLRLIYYSQIVNDFQKGDIAEGYSVSREKKESFPLTVTSAQKNPTAFYLCASSVLMNTEAFFGQGTRLTVV.

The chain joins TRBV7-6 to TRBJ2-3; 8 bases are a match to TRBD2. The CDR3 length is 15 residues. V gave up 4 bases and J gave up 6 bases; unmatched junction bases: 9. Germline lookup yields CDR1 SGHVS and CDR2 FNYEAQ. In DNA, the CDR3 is TGTGCCAGCAGCTCGGACGGGGGGGCTTGGGATACGCAGTATTTT. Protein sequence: CASSSDGGAWDTQYF.

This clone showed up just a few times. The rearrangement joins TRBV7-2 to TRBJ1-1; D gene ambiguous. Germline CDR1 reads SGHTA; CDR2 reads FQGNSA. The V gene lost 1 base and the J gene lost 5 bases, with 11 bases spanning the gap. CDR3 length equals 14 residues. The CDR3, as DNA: TGTGCCAGCAGCTTAGGTGGGTGGAGTACTGAAGCTTTCTTT. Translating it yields CASSLGGWSTEAFF. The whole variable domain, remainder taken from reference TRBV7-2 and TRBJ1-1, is GAGVSQSPSNKVTEKGKDVELRCDPISGHTALYWYRQSLGQGLEFLIYFQGNSAPDKSGLPSDRFSAERTGGSVSTLTIQRTQQEDSAVYLCASSLGGWSTEAFFGQGTRLTVV.

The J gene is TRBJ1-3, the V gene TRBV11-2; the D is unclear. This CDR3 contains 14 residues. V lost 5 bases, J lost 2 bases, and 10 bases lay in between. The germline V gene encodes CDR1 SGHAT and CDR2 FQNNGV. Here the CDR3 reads CASSPRQTGNTIYF. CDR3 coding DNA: TGTGCCAGCAGCCCACGACAAACTGGAAACACCATATATTTT.

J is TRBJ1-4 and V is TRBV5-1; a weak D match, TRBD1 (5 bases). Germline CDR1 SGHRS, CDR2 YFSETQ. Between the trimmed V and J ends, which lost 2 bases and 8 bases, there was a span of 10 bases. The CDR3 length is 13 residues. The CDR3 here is CASSLGEGEKLFF. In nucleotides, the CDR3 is TGCGCCAGCAGCTTAGGGGAAGGAGAAAAACTGTTTTTT.

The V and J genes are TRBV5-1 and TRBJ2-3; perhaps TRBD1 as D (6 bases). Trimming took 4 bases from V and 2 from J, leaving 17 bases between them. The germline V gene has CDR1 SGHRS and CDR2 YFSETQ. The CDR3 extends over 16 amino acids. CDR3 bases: TGCGCCAGCAGCCTCCAACCTGGACAGACCACAGATACGCAGTATTTT. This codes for CASSLQPGQTTDTQYF.

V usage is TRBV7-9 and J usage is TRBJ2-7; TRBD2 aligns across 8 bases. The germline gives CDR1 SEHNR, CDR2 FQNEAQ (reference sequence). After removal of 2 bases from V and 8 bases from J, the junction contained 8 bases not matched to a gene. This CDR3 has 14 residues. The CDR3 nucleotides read TGTGCCAGCAGCTTAATGGCGACTAGCGACAAGCAGTACTTC. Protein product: CASSLMATSDKQYF.

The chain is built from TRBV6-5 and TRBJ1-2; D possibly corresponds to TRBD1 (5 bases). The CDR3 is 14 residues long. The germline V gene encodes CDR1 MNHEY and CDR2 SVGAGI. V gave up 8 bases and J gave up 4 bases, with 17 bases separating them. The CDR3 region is CASGSGGGAYGYTF. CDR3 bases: TGTGCCAGCGGCTCTGGGGGAGGGGCCTATGGCTACACCTTC.

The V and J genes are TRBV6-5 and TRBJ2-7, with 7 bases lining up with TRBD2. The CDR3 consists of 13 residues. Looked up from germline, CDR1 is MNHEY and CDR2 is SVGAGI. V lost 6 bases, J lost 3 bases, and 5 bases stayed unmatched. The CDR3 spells CASSSGGSYEQYF. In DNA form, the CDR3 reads TGTGCCAGCAGCTCCGGGGGGAGCTACGAGCAGTACTTC.

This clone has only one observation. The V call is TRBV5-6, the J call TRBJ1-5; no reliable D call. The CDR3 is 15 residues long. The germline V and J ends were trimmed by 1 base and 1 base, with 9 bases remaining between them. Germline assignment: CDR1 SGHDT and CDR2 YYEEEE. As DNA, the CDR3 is TGTGCCAGCAGCTTGCGGGGAGTGAGCAATCAGCCCCAGCATTTT. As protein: CASSLRGVSNQPQHF.

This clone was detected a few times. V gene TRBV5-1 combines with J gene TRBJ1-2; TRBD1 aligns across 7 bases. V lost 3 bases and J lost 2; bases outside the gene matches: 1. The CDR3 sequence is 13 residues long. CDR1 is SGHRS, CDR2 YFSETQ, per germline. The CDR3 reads CASSSGQNYGYTF. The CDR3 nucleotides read TGCGCCAGCAGCTCGGGACAGAACTATGGCTACACCTTC.

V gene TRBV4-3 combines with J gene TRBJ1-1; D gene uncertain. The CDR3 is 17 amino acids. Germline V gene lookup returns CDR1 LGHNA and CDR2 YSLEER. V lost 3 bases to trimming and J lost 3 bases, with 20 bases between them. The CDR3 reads CASSQSDLSPRDTEAFF. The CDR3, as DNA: TGCGCCAGCAGCCAGTCCGATCTGTCTCCCCGGGACACTGAAGCTTTCTTT.

The chain's CDR3 is CASGELLNTEAFF. As DNA, the CDR3 is TGTGCCAGCGGCGAACTATTGAACACTGAAGCTTTCTTT. The chain combines TRBV6-5 with TRBJ1-1; D is undetermined. CDR3 length equals 13 residues. V was cut by 8 bases and J by 0 bases, with 10 bases left in between. The germline CDR1 and CDR2 sequences are MNHEY and SVGAGI.

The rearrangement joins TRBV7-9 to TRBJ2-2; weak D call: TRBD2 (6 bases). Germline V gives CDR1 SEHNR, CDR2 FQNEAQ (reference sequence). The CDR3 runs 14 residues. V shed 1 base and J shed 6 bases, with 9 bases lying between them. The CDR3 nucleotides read TGTGCCAGCAGCTTAGGCGGGATCGCCGGGGAGCTGTTTTTT. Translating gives CASSLGGIAGELFF.

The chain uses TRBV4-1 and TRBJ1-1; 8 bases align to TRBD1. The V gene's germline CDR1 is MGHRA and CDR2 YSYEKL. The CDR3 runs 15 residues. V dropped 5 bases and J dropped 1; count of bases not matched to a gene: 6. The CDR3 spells CASSVRDRGNTEAFF. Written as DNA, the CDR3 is TGCGCCAGCAGCGTGCGCGACAGGGGGAACACTGAAGCTTTCTTT.